The subject of this entry is one T cell receptor (beta chain). What it binds is not known. Germline V CDR1 and CDR2: SGHDT, YYEEEE. The length of the CDR3 is 14 residues. J gave up 6 bases and V 4 bases, and 9 bases lay outside the gene matches. It was with 60 Vbeta and 13 Jbeta primers that the PCR ran. Method: immunoSEQ multiplex PCR; TCRdb's copy keeps in-frame clones and lacks some. This table has approximately 150,000 clones, about 76% appearing once. The sample belongs to a study of cytomegalovirus exposure and HLA in healthy donors. Study-level information: Inside one of the first data releases sat some 85 million unique TCRs taken from HLA-typed donors. Whole-study results and caveats: Earlier findings revealed that most TCR beta V segments proved productive either about 90% or about 30% of the time.

Healthy bone marrow donors made up the cohort. Specimen: PBMCs. The sequence came from a woman aged 40 to 49 in good health and CMV-seropositive. The chain couples TRBV5-6 to TRBJ1-2; 7 bases agree with TRBD1. The CDR3 sequence: CASSGTRQGDGYTF. The CDR3 DNA reads as TGTGCCAGCAGCGGGACGCGACAGGGCGATGGCTACACCTTC.